This TCR beta chain was recorded in a study of cytomegalovirus exposure and HLA in healthy donors. Whole-study results and caveats: TCR beta sequences reportedly predicted most subjects' HLA-A and HLA-B alleles accurately. Versus the approximately 720-donor mean, an Asian-associated ancestry cluster reportedly showed fewer N-insertions in a later analysis. Several of the most significant clusters appeared linked to common viral pathogens, based on a later analysis.

The PCR contained 60 Vbeta and 13 Jbeta primers. The data were produced by immunoSEQ multiplex PCR, yet TCRdb's version contains in-frame clones alone and is incomplete. The sample yields around 170,000 clones, approximately 80% seen once. Germline V CDR1 and CDR2: SGDLS, YYNGEE. This CDR3 contains 14 residues. Trimming stripped 0 bases from V and 3 bases from J, with 9 bases between. As for the donors, each was a healthy bone marrow donor. Worth noting for this clone: The antigen is unknown.

The chain links TRBV9 to TRBJ1-2; perhaps TRBD1 as D (5 bases). The receptor was isolated from a girl between 10 and 17 years old in good health and CMV-seropositive. Material: PBMCs. CDR3 amino acids: CASSVESGYYGYTF. CDR3 coding DNA: TGTGCCAGCAGCGTAGAATCAGGGTACTATGGCTACACCTTC.